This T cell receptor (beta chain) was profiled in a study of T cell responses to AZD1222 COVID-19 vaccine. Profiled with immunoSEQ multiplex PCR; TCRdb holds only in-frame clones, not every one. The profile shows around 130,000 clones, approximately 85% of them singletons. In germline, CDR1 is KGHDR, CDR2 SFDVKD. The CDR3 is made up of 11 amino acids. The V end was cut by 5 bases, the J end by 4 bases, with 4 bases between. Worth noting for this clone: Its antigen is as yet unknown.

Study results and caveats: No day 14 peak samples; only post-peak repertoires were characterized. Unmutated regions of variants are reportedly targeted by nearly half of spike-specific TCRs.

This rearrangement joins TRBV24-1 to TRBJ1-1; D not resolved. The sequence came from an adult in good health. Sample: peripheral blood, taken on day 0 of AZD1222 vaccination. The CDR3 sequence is CATSGGTEAFF. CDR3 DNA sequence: TGTGCCACCAGTGGTGGCACTGAAGCTTTCTTT.